Included here is one T cell receptor beta chain sequence, with context. Its specificity is unknown. Germline V gene lookup returns CDR1 SGHRS and CDR2 YFSETQ. There are 15 residues in the CDR3. The source of the sample is a study of T cell repertoires in cytomegalovirus infection. Findings of the study overall: HLA-C-restricted CMV-specific TCR beta clonotypes were dominant in the ex vivo response.

TCRdb re-called the reads through MiXCR, storing one row per CDR3 protein. The repertoire has about 740,000 distinct CDR3 sequences, under 40% of them found once; the top ten carry 2.5% to 3%. This clonotype was obtained from a human donor in good health (CMV status not recorded). Some clones in this sample may be carry-over from other donors' samples. The J gene is TRBJ2-7, the V gene TRBV5-1; unclear D gene. The J call could be wrong; TRBJ2-5 is a better fit for the DNA end. What was sequenced was PBMCs. The CDR3 DNA sequence: TGCGCCAGCAGCTTGGAGCCTATTTCAGAAGAGACCCAGTACTTC. As protein: CASSLEPISEETQYF.